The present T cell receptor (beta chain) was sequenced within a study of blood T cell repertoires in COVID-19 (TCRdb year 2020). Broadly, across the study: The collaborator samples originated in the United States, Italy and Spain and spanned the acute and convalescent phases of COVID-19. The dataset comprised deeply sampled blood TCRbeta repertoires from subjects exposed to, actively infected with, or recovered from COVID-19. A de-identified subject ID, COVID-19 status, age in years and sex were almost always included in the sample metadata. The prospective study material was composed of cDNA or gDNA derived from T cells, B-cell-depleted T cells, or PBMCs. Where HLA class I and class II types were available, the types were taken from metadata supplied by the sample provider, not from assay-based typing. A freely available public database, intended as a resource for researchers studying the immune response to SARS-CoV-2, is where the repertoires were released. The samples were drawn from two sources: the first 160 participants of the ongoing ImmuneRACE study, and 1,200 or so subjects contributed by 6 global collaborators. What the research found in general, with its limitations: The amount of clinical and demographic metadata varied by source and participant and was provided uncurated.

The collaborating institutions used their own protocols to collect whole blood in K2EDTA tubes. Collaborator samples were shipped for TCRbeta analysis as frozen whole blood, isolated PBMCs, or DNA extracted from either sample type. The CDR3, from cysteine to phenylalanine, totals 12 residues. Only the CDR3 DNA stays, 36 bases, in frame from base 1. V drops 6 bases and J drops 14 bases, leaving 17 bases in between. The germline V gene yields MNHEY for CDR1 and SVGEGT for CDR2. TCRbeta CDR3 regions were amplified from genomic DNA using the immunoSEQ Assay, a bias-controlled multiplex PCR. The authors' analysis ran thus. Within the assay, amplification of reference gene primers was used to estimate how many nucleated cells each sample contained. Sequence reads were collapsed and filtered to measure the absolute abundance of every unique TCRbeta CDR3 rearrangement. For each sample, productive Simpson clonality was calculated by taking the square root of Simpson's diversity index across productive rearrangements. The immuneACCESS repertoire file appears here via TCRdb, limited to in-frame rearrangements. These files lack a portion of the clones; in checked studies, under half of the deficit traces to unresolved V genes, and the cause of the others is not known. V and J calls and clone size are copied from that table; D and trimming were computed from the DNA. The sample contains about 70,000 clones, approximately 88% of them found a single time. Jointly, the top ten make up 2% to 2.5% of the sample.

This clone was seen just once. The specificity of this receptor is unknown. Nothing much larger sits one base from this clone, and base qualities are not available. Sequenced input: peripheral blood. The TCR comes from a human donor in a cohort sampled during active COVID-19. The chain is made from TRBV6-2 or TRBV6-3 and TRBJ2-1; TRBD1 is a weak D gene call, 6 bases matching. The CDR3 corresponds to CASSPSGAEEFF. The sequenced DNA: TGTGCCAGCAGCCCTTCAGGGGCGGAGGAGTTCTTC.